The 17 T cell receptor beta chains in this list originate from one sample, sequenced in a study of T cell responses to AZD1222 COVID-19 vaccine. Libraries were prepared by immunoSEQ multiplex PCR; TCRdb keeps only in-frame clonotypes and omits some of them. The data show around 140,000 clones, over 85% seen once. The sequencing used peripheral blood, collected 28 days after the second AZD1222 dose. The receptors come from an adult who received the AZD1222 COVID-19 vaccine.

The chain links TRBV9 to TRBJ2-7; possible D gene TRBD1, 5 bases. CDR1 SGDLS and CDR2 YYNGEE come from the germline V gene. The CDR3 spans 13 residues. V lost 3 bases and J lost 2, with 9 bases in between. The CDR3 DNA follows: TGTGCCAGCAGCGCCGACAGCCCCTACGAGCAGTACTTC. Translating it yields CASSADSPYEQYF.

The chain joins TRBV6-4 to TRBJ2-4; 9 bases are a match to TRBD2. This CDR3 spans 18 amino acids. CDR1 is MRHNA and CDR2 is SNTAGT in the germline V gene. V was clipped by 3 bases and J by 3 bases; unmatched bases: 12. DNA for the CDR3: TGTGCCAGCAGTGATTCGGTATTGCGGGAGGGAGTCAAAAACATTCAGTACTTC. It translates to CASSDSVLREGVKNIQYF.

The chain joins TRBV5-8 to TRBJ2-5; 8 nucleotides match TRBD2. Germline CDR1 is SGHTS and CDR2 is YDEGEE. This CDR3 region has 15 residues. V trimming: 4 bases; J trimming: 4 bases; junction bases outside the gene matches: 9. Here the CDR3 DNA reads TGTGCCAGCAGCCTGAGCGGGAGAATGCGAGAGACCCAGTACTTC. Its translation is CASSLSGRMRETQYF.

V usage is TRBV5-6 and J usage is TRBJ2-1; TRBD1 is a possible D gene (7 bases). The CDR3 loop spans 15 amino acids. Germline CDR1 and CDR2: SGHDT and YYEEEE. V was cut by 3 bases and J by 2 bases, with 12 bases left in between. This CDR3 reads CASSWRGQPYNEQFF. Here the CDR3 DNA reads TGTGCCAGCAGCTGGAGGGGACAGCCCTACAATGAGCAGTTCTTC.

CDR3 sequence: CASSPSKDAGVEQYF. For the CDR3, the DNA is TGTGCCAGCAGCCCCTCGAAGGATGCGGGAGTGGAGCAGTACTTC. This chain connects TRBV5-8 to TRBJ2-7; 7 bases map to TRBD2. The CDR3 consists of 15 residues. In germline, CDR1 is SGHTS, CDR2 YDEGEE. Trimming took 4 bases from V and 7 from J; bases not matched to a gene: 14.

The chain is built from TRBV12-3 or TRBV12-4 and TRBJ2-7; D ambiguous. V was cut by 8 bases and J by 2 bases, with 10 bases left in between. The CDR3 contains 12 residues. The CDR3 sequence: CASGLGTYEQYF. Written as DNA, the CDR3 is TGTGCCAGCGGCCTTGGGACCTACGAGCAGTACTTC.

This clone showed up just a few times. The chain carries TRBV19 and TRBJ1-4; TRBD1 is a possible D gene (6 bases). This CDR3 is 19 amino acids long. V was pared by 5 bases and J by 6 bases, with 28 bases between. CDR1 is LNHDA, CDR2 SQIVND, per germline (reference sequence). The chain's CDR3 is CASSRFLTGQNRLDEKLFF. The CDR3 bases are TGTGCCAGTAGTCGATTCCTTACAGGGCAGAATCGCCTTGATGAAAAACTGTTTTTT.

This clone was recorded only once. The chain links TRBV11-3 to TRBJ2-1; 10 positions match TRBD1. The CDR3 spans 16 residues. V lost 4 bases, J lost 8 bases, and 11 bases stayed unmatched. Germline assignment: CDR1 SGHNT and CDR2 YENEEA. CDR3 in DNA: TGTGCCAGCAGCTCGGACAGGGGGATAGGTGCGGATGAGCAGTTCTTC. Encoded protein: CASSSDRGIGADEQFF.

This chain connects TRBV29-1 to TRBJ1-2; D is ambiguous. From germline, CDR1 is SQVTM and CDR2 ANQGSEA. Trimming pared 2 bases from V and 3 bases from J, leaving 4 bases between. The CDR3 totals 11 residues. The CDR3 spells CSVESDYGYTF. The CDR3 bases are TGCAGCGTTGAATCAGACTATGGCTACACCTTC.

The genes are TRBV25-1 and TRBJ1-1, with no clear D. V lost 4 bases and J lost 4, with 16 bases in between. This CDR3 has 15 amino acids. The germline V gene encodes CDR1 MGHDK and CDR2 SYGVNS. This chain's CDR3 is CASSVTTTSGTEAFF. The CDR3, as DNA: TGTGCCAGCAGTGTGACGACCACTTCGGGCACTGAAGCTTTCTTT.

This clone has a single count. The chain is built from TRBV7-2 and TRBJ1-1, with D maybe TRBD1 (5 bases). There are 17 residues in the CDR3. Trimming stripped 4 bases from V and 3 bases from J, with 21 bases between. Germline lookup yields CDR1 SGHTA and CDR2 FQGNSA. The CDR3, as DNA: TGTGCCAGCAGCTCTCCGGGACCTCAAAGGTGGGACACTGAAGCTTTCTTT. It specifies CASSSPGPQRWDTEAFF.

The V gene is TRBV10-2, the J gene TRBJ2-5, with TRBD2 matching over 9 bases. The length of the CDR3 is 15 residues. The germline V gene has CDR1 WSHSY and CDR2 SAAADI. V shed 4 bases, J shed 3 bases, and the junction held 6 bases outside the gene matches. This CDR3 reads CASSVPASGKETQYF. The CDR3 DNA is TGCGCCAGCAGTGTACCGGCTAGCGGGAAAGAGACCCAGTACTTC.

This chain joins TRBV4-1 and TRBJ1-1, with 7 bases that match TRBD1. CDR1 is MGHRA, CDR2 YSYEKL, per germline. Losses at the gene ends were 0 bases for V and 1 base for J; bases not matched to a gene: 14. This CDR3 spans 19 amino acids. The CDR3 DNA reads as TGCGCCAGCAGCCAAGAGTTCAGCCATGGGGGACAGACGAACACTGAAGCTTTCTTT. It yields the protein CASSQEFSHGGQTNTEAFF.

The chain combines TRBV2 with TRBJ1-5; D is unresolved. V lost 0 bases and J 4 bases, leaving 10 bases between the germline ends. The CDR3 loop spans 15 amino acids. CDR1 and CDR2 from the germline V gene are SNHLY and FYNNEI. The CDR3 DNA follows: TGTGCCAGCAGTGAAGCAGGGTATCTTAATCAGCCCCAGCATTTT. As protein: CASSEAGYLNQPQHF.

The CDR3 region has the DNA TGTGCCAGCAGCCACAGGGGAGGGGGAAACACCATATATTTT. Translation: CASSHRGGGNTIYF. V is TRBV7-9 and J is TRBJ1-3, with 7 bases lining up with TRBD1. Germline CDR1 SEHNR, CDR2 FQNEAQ (reference sequence). V shed 5 bases and J 4 bases; nucleotides not matched to a gene: 5. This CDR3 comprises 14 residues.

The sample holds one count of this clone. Written as DNA, the CDR3 is TGTGCCAGCAGTGAGTATCGGACTAGCGGGAGAGGTGATACGCAGTATTTT. This gives the protein CASSEYRTSGRGDTQYF. The chain couples TRBV6-1 to TRBJ2-3; 13 bases are shared with TRBD2. This CDR3 is 17 amino acids long. The junction had 9 bases not matched to a gene; V was cut back by 3 bases and J by 6 bases. Germline CDR1 reads MNHNS; CDR2 reads SASEGT.

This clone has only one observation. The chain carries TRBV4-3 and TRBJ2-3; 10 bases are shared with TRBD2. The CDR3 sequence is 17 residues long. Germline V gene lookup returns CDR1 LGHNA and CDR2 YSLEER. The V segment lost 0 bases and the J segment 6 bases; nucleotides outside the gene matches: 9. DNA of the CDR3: TGCGCCAGCAGCCAAGATGGTGGGCTAGCGGGAGCGGATACGCAGTATTTT. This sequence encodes CASSQDGGLAGADTQYF.